This TCR beta chain was obtained from a study of T-cell memory formation after mild COVID-19. Via MiXCR, TCRdb re-called the 5' RACE reads, giving one row per CDR3 protein. The table records 300,000 to 400,000 distinct CDR3 sequences, approximately 16% of them present only once. This clonotype was detected a few times. What was sequenced was PBMCs or a T cell subset sorted from them (not recorded which). The sequence was collected from a man aged 18 to 29 who had mild COVID-19 (a few samples of this study predate the infection). Cell type and time point are not known.

The CDR3 sequence is CATSRAPRGGYNEQFF. The DNA for the CDR3 is TGTGCCACCAGCAGAGCTCCGCGCGGGGGTTACAATGAGCAGTTCTTC. This sequence joins TRBV15 and TRBJ2-1, with 7 bases fitting TRBD2. Per the germline V gene, CDR1 is LNHNV and CDR2 is YYDKDF (reference sequence). This CDR3 is built from 16 residues. Unmatched junction bases numbered 7, after V lost 1 base and J lost 4 bases.